The 22 T cell receptor beta chains below come from one sample, sequenced in a study of T cell responses to AZD1222 COVID-19 vaccine (TCRdb year 2021). Library method: the immunoSEQ multiplex PCR assay. Not all clones reach the TCRdb copy of this immuneACCESS table, which keeps in-frame sequences only. Checked studies attribute under half of the gap to unresolved V genes and leave the rest unexplained. The sample contains 250,000 to 300,000 clones, almost 95% of them found a single time. Jointly, the top ten make up approximately 0.52% of the sample. The time point tag for this specimen amounts to: about 28 days (+/-7) after the second vaccine dose. The source material was peripheral blood, sampled 28 days after the second AZD1222 dose. The receptors derive from an adult who received the AZD1222 COVID-19 vaccine.

The rearrangement joins TRBV12-5 to TRBJ2-5; D possibly matches TRBD1 or TRBD2 (5 bases each). This CDR3 spans 13 amino acids. Germline V CDR1 and CDR2: LGHNT, FRNRAP. V lost 5 bases, J lost 2 bases, and 9 bases lay in between. The CDR3 region is CASGLGRQETQYF. The CDR3 DNA reads as TGTGCTAGTGGTCTGGGACGGCAAGAGACCCAGTACTTC.

The chain couples TRBV6-5 to TRBJ1-3, with D hard to call. Between the trimmed V and J ends, which lost 4 bases and 0 bases, there was a span of 7 bases. The CDR3 contains 14 residues. Germline V CDR1 and CDR2: MNHEY, SVGAGI. The CDR3 reads CASSSRLSGNTIYF. CDR3 sequence (DNA): TGTGCCAGCAGTTCCCGTCTCTCTGGAAACACCATATATTTT.

V gene TRBV9 combines with J gene TRBJ2-7, with 8 positions matching TRBD2. The CDR3 contains 15 residues. CDR1 and CDR2 (germline): SGDLS, YYNGEE. The V gene end was trimmed by 4 bases and the J gene end by 3 bases; junction bases not matched to a gene: 9. The CDR3 DNA follows: TGTGCCAGCAGCACCGGGGGGGGCCGGAACTACGAGCAGTACTTC. Translation: CASSTGGGRNYEQYF.

The rearrangement links TRBV20-1 to TRBJ1-1, with 8 bases matching TRBD1. The V gene end was trimmed by 4 bases and the J gene end by 11 bases; junction bases not matched to a gene: 6. There are 11 residues in the CDR3. The germline CDR1 and CDR2 sequences are DFQATT and SNEGSKA (reference sequence). The CDR3: CSAKTGVQAFF. The CDR3 nucleotides read TGCAGTGCTAAGACAGGGGTTCAGGCTTTCTTT.

The V gene is TRBV3-1 (or the pseudogene TRBV3-2), the J gene TRBJ1-6; D unresolved. The V gene's germline CDR1 is LGHDT and CDR2 YNNKEL (reference sequence). This CDR3 region has 14 residues. V dropped 10 bases and J dropped 3 bases, with 13 bases sitting between them. The CDR3 loop reads CATSPAGYNSPLHF. DNA for the CDR3: TGTGCCACCTCACCGGCCGGCTATAATTCACCCCTCCACTTT.

This sequence joins TRBV6-5 and TRBJ1-2; 9 bases line up with TRBD1. This CDR3 region has 14 residues. Trimming at V came to 7 bases and at J to 5 bases, leaving 8 bases not matched to a gene. Germline lookup yields CDR1 MNHEY and CDR2 SVGAGI. The CDR3 nucleotides are TGTGCCAGCACTAAGACAGGGGGAAGGTATGGCTACACCTTC. Its protein product is CASTKTGGRYGYTF.

The chain couples TRBV20-1 to TRBJ2-1; D call uncertain. The CDR3 is made up of 11 amino acids. The ends were cut back, 6 bases at V and 6 bases at J, with 9 bases in the middle. CDR1 and CDR2 (germline): DFQATT, SNEGSKA (reference sequence). For the CDR3, the DNA is TGCAGTGCCCACCTCGGCAATGAGCAGTTCTTC. Its translation is CSAHLGNEQFF.

This chain links TRBV7-2 with TRBJ1-6, with D unclear. CDR3 length: 16 amino acids. From germline, CDR1 is SGHTA and CDR2 FQGNSA. V was pared by 0 bases and J by 10 bases, with 16 bases between. Here the CDR3 DNA reads TGTGCCAGCAGCTTAGCGCAACTCATAGCGAGATCACCCCTCCACTTT. Its translation: CASSLAQLIARSPLHF.

This sequence joins TRBV2 and TRBJ2-2; no clear D gene. From germline, CDR1 is SNHLY and CDR2 FYNNEI. Trimming stripped 5 bases from V and 7 bases from J, with 8 bases between. The CDR3 runs to 12 residues. CDR3 in amino acids: CASSSHGGELFF. The CDR3, as DNA: TGTGCCAGCAGTAGCCACGGCGGGGAGCTGTTTTTT.

The V and J genes are TRBV13 and TRBJ2-5; the D is unclear. V lost 6 bases and J 1 base, leaving 15 bases between the germline ends. CDR3 size: 15 residues. The germline CDR1 and CDR2 sequences are PRHDT and FYEKMQ (reference sequence). The CDR3 DNA sequence: TGTGCCAGCAGATGGGCCGGTGGGTCCCAAGAGACCCAGTACTTC. This codes for CASRWAGGSQETQYF. Full variable domain (remainder filled in from reference TRBV13 and TRBJ2-5): AAGVIQSPRHLIKEKRETATLKCYPIPRHDTVYWYQQGPGQDPQFLISFYEKMQSDKGSIPDRFSAQQFSDYHSELNMSSLELGDSALYFCASRWAGGSQETQYFGPGTRLLVL.

The rearrangement uses TRBV18 and TRBJ1-4, with D unresolved. CDR1 KGHSH and CDR2 LQKENI come from the germline V gene. The V and J ends lost 0 bases and 5 bases respectively, with 16 bases between them. This CDR3 spans 17 amino acids. CDR3 loop: CASSPPTSTDENEKLFF. The CDR3 nucleotides read TGTGCCAGCTCACCACCGACCTCCACCGACGAAAATGAAAAACTGTTTTTT.

The chain couples TRBV2 to TRBJ2-2; D remains unclear. V was cut by 6 bases and J by 2 bases, with 13 bases left in between. Germline V gene lookup returns CDR1 SNHLY and CDR2 FYNNEI. CDR3 length equals 15 residues. DNA of the CDR3: TGTGCCAGCAGCCAGATCCGCTTAAACACCGGGGAGCTGTTTTTT. It is translated as CASSQIRLNTGELFF.

The V and J genes are TRBV11-2 and TRBJ1-5; tentatively, D is TRBD1 (6 bases). V gave up 1 base and J gave up 6 bases, with 7 bases separating them. Germline V CDR1 and CDR2: SGHAT, FQNNGV. This CDR3 region has 13 residues. CDR3 residues: CASSLGGLQPQHF. CDR3 nucleotide sequence: TGTGCCAGCAGCTTAGGGGGGCTTCAGCCCCAGCATTTT.

The chain carries TRBV6-1 and TRBJ2-1; tentative D call: TRBD2 (5 bases). The length of the CDR3 is 16 residues. Per germline, CDR1 MNHNS and CDR2 SASEGT. V lost 0 bases to trimming and J lost 10 bases, with 19 bases between them. CDR3: CASSEAEVASLAEQFF. The CDR3, as DNA: TGTGCCAGCAGTGAAGCGGAGGTAGCGAGTCTCGCAGAGCAGTTCTTC.

This rearrangement joins TRBV12-5 to TRBJ2-1; 9 bases are shared with TRBD2. Per germline, CDR1 LGHNT and CDR2 FRNRAP. Trimming removed 7 bases from V and 5 bases from J; junction bases left unmatched: 3. This CDR3 comprises 13 residues. CDR3 nucleotide sequence: TGTGCTAGTGCTTTAGCGGGGGACAATGAGCAGTTCTTC. Translating gives CASALAGDNEQFF.

The chain employs TRBV6-5 and TRBJ2-7; 7 bases are shared with TRBD1. CDR1 MNHEY and CDR2 SVGAGI come from the germline V gene. The CDR3 covers 15 residues. J was trimmed by 6 bases and V by 0 bases; bases with no gene match: 8. CDR3 DNA sequence: TGTGCCAGCAGTTACTCCAACGTACAGGGGTTCGAGCAGTACTTC. It is translated as CASSYSNVQGFEQYF.

The chain carries TRBV5-1 and TRBJ2-2, with 7 bases matching TRBD2. The germline gives CDR1 SGHRS, CDR2 YFSETQ. The CDR3 runs 15 residues. V dropped 2 bases and J dropped 4; count of bases not matched to a gene: 5. This CDR3 reads CASSFGRGSTGELFF. CDR3 coding DNA: TGCGCCAGCAGCTTTGGGAGGGGAAGCACCGGGGAGCTGTTTTTT.

With regard to this clone: Other nucleotide sequences in the sample specify the same CDR3. The chain carries TRBV18 and TRBJ2-5; D is uncertain. The CDR3 consists of 11 residues. The germline gives CDR1 KGHSH, CDR2 LQKENI. V was shortened by 6 bases and J by 2 bases, with 4 bases between the two germline ends. CDR3: CASSSQETQYF. DNA of the CDR3: TGTGCCAGCTCGTCACAAGAGACCCAGTACTTC.

The chain recombines TRBV2 with TRBJ2-5; D is unclear. The CDR3 is 13 amino acids. Between the trimmed V and J ends, which lost 4 bases and 4 bases, there was a span of 10 bases. Germline V CDR1 and CDR2: SNHLY, FYNNEI. The chain's CDR3 is CASSGSERETQYF. The CDR3 nucleotides read TGTGCCAGCAGTGGTTCGGAGAGAGAGACCCAGTACTTC.

The gene calls are TRBV5-6 and TRBJ1-4; TRBD1 aligns across 9 bases. The J segment lost 5 bases and the V segment lost 4 bases, leaving 6 bases of the junction unmatched. This CDR3 is built from 15 residues. CDR1 is SGHDT and CDR2 is YYEEEE in the germline V gene. CDR3 bases: TGTGCCAGCAGCCAGGACAGGGGATTAAATGAAAAACTGTTTTTT. It translates to CASSQDRGLNEKLFF.

The chain uses TRBV5-1 and TRBJ1-2; maybe TRBD1 (5 bases). This CDR3 has 12 residues. Trimming shortened V by 3 bases and J by 7 bases, and 10 bases separated the two germline ends. Germline CDR1 SGHRS, CDR2 YFSETQ. The DNA of the CDR3 is TGCGCCAGCAGCTCGGGGCCCACTGGCTACACCTTC. Encoded protein: CASSSGPTGYTF.

Only one count was recorded for this clone. The J gene is TRBJ2-3, the V gene TRBV7-9; tentatively, D is TRBD1 or TRBD2 (6 bases each). Germline loops: CDR1 SEHNR, CDR2 FQNEAQ (reference sequence). Trimming left V 11 bases short and J 3 bases short, with 15 bases between. The CDR3 spans 13 residues. CDR3 sequence reads: CACGGPLTDTQYF. The CDR3 coding sequence is TGTGCCTGTGGGGGGCCCCTTACAGATACGCAGTATTTT. The entire variable domain, with the rest obtained from reference TRBV7-9 and TRBJ2-3, is as follows: DTGVSQNPRHKITKRGQNVTFRCDPISEHNRLYWYRQTLGQGPEFLTYFQNEAQLEKSRLLSDRFSAERPKGSFSTLEIQRTEQGDSAMYLCACGGPLTDTQYFGPGTRLTVL.